This T cell receptor (beta chain) was retrieved from a study of T cell changes during pregnancy in multiple sclerosis. Method: immunoSEQ multiplex PCR; TCRdb's copy keeps in-frame clones and lacks some. The sample records more than 35,000 clones, roughly 90% being singletons. Germline CDR1 and CDR2: SGHRS and YFSETQ. The trim removed 2 bases at V and 5 bases at J, leaving 6 bases unmatched. The CDR3 is 14 amino acids. Material: CD4+ T cells from peripheral blood mononuclear cells, obtained in the second trimester of pregnancy. The receptor comes from a female donor with multiple sclerosis, enrolled in a pregnancy study. The genes are TRBV5-1 and TRBJ2-7, with 8 bases matching TRBD1. CDR3 region: CASSFSGGKDEQYF. In nucleotides, the CDR3 is TGCGCCAGCAGCTTCTCAGGGGGCAAGGACGAGCAGTACTTC.